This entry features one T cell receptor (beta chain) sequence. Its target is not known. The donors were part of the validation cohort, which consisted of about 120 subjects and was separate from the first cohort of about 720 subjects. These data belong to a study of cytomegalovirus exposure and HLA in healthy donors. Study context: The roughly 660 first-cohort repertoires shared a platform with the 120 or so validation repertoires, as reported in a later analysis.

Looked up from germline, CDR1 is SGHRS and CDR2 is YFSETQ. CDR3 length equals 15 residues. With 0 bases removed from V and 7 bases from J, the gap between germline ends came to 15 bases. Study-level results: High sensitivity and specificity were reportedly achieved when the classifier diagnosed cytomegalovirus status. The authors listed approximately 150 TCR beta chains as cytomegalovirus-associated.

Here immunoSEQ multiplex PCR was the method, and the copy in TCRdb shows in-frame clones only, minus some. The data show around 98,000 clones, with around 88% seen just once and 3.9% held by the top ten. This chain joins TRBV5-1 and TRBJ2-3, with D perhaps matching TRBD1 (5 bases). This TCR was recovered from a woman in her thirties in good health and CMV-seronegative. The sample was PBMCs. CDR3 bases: TGCGCCAGCAGCTTGGCCCAAGGGGCCTCCTATACGCAGTATTTT. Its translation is CASSLAQGASYTQYF.